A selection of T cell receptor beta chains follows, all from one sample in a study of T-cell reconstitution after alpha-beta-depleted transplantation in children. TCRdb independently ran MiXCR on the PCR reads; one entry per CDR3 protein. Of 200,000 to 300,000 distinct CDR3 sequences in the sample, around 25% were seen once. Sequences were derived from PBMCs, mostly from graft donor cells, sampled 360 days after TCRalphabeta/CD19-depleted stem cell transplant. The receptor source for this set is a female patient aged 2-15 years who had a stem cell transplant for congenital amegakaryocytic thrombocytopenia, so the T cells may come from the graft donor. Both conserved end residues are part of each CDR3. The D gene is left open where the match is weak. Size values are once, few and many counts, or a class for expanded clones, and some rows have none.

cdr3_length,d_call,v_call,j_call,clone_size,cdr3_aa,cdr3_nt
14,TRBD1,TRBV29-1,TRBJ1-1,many,CSARVIDRGHGAFF,TGCAGCGCCCGGGTCATTGACAGGGGGCATGGGGCTTTCTTT
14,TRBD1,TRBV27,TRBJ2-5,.,CASSSGTVRRTQYF,TGTGCCAGCAGTTCCGGGACAGTTAGGCGTACCCAGTACTTC
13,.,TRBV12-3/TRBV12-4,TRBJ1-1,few,CASSRTENTEAFF,TGTGCCAGCAGCCGTACAGAGAACACTGAAGCTTTCTTT
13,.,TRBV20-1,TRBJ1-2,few,CSARTGWNYGYTF,TGCAGTGCTAGAACAGGGTGGAACTATGGCTACACCTTC
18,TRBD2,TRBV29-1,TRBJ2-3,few,CSVENASGGPPSTDTQYF,TGCAGCGTTGAAAACGCTAGCGGGGGGCCACCTAGCACAGATACGCAGTATTTT
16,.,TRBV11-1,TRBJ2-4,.,CASSLGDQVIKNIQYF,TGTGCCAGCAGCTTGGGGGATCAAGTCATCAAAAACATTCAGTACTTC
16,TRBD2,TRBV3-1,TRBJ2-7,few,CASSRRTSGAFYEQYF,TGTGCCAGCAGCCGGAGAACTAGCGGGGCCTTCTACGAGCAGTACTTC
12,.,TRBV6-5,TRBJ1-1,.,CASSYSQGEAFF,TGTGCCAGCAGTTACTCACAGGGTGAAGCTTTCTTT
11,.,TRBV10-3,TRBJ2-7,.,CAIRDSYEQYF,TGTGCCATCAGGGACTCCTACGAGCAGTACTTC
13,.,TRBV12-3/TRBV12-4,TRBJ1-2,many,CASSLLPGYGYTF,TGTGCCAGCAGTTTACTTCCAGGCTATGGCTACACCTTC
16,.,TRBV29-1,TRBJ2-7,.,CSVEGGPGTFGYEQYF,TGCAGCGTTGAGGGGGGGCCGGGAACGTTCGGGTACGAGCAGTACTTC
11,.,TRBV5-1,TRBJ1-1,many,CASSMNTEAFF,TGCGCCAGCAGCATGAACACTGAAGCTTTCTTT
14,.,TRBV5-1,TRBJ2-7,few,CASSPGGNTYEQYF,TGCGCCAGCAGCCCGGGCGGGAATACCTACGAGCAGTACTTC
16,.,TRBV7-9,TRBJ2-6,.,CASSLQGTAGANVLTF,TGTGCCAGCAGCTTACAGGGTACTGCAGGGGCCAACGTCCTGACTTTC
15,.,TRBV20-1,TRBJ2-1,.,CSARTDTSSYNEQFF,TGCAGTGCCCGGACAGATACCAGCTCCTACAATGAGCAGTTCTTC
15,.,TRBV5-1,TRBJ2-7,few,CASSLPGAPNDEQYF,TGCGCCAGCAGCTTACCAGGGGCCCCTAACGACGAGCAGTACTTC
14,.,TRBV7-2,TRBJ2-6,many,CASSFNSGANVLTF,TGTGCCAGCAGCTTTAACTCTGGGGCCAACGTCCTGACTTTC
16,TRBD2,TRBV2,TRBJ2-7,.,CASSEGLAGKAYEQYF,TGTGCCAGCAGCGAAGGACTAGCGGGTAAAGCCTACGAGCAGTACTTC
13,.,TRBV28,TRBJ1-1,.,CASRPQGNTEAFF,TGTGCCAGCAGACCACAGGGGAACACTGAAGCTTTCTTT
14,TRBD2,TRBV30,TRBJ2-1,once,CAWTSGGPRDEQFF,TGTGCCTGGACTTCGGGAGGGCCGAGGGATGAGCAGTTCTTC
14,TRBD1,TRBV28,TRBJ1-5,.,CASSKDRGYQPQHF,TGTGCCAGCAGTAAAGACAGGGGGTATCAGCCCCAGCATTTT
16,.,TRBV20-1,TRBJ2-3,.,CSARAPDRKFTDTQYF,TGCAGTGCTAGAGCGCCGGACCGGAAGTTCACAGATACGCAGTATTTT
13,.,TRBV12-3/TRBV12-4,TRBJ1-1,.,CASSFGGGSPRIF,.
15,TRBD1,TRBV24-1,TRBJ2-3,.,CATSVTGTGRDTQYF,TGTGCCACCAGTGTCACCGGGACAGGGAGGGATACGCAGTATTTT
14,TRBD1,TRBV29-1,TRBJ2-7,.,CSVTEGTGGYEQYF,TGCAGCGTCACTGAAGGGACAGGGGGCTACGAGCAGTACTTC
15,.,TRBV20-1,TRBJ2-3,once,CSARSIGGGADTQYF,TGCAGTGCTAGATCCATTGGCGGTGGCGCAGATACGCAGTATTTT
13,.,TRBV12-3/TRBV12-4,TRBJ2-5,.,CASRQTLQETQYF,TGTGCCAGCAGACAGACACTACAAGAGACCCAGTACTTC
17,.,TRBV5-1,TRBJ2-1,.,CASSLTPTGSSYNEQFF,TGCGCCAGCAGCTTAACCCCCACGGGGAGCTCCTACAATGAGCAGTTCTTC
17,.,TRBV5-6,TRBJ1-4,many,CASSLAFNSLSNEKLFF,TGTGCCAGCAGCTTGGCCTTCAACTCCTTGTCTAATGAAAAACTGTTTTTT
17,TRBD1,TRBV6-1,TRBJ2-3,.,CASSEPFRDRSTDTQYF,TGTGCCAGCAGTGAACCATTCCGGGACAGATCCACAGATACGCAGTATTTT
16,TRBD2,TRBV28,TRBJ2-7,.,CASGDGPGLVFYEQYF,TGTGCCAGCGGTGACGGACCGGGACTAGTCTTCTACGAGCAGTACTTC
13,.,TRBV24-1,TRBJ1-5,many,CATRGANGDTQHF,TGTGCCACCAGAGGGGCAAACGGGGACACCCAGCATTTT
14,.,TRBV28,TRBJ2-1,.,CASSQPPVGDEQFF,TGTGCCAGCAGCCAGCCCCCCGTTGGCGATGAGCAGTTCTTC
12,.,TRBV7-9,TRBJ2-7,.,CASSLVGNEQYF,TGTGCCAGCAGCTTAGTAGGGAACGAGCAGTACTTC
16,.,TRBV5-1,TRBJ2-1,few,CASSLGVRQRYNEQFF,TGCGCCAGCAGCTTGGGGGTCCGACAGCGCTACAATGAGCAGTTCTTC
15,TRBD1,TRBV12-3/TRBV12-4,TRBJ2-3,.,CASSFGDRDTDTQYF,TGTGCCAGCAGTTTCGGGGACAGGGACACAGATACGCAGTATTTT
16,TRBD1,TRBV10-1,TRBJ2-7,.,CASTSPGQGLDNEQYF,TGCGCCAGCACCTCACCGGGACAGGGCCTTGATAACGAGCAGTACTTC
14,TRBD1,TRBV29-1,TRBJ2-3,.,CSVEADRDTDTQYF,TGCAGCGTTGAAGCAGACAGGGACACAGATACGCAGTATTTT
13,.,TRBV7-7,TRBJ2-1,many,CASSQRLVDEQFF,TGTGCCAGCAGTCAAAGACTAGTCGATGAGCAGTTCTTC
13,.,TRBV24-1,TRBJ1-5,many,CATSDLAGQPQHF,TGTGCCACCAGTGATTTGGCCGGTCAGCCCCAGCATTTT
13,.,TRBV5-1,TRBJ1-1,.,CASSLEGGFEAFF,TGCGCCAGCAGCTTGGAAGGTGGCTTTGAAGCTTTCTTT
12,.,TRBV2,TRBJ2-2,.,CATRIDTGELFF,TGTGCCACTAGGATTGACACCGGGGAGCTGTTTTTT
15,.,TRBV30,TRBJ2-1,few,CAWSVVLSSYNEQFF,TGTGCCTGGAGTGTGGTGCTCAGCTCCTACAATGAGCAGTTCTTC
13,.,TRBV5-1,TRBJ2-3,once,CAIGSGEPDTQYF,TGCGCCATCGGATCCGGGGAACCAGATACGCAGTATTTT
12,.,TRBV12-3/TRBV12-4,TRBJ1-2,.,CASSEDTYGYTF,TGTGCCAGCAGCGAAGACACCTATGGCTACACCTTC
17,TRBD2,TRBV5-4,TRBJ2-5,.,CASSLLSGGPSGETQYF,TGTGCCAGCAGCTTGTTGTCGGGAGGGCCTTCTGGGGAGACCCAGTACTTC
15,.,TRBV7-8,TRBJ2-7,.,CASSLASGIPYEQYF,TGTGCCAGCAGCTTAGCGTCGGGGATACCCTACGAGCAGTACTTC
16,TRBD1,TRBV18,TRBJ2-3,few,CASSPRTGLSTDTQYF,TGTGCCAGCTCACCAAGGACAGGGCTTAGCACAGATACGCAGTATTTT
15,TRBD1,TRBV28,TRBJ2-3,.,CASSVDRAVEDTQYF,TGTGCCAGCAGTGTCGACAGGGCGGTAGAAGATACGCAGTATTTT
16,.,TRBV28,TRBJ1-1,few,CASHTDYGALITEAFF,TGTGCCAGCCATACCGACTACGGGGCTCTAATCACTGAAGCTTTCTTT
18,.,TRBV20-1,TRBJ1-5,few,CSARALGGGRYSNQPQHF,TGCAGTGCTAGAGCTCTGGGGGGAGGGCGATATAGCAATCAGCCCCAGCATTTT
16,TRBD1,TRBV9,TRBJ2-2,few,CASSAPGTGYSGELFF,TGTGCCAGCAGCGCCCCCGGGACAGGGTATTCCGGGGAGCTGTTTTTT
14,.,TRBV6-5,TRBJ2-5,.,CASSFRVYGETQYF,TGTGCCAGCAGTTTCCGGGTGTATGGAGAGACCCAGTACTTC
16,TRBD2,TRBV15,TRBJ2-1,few,CATSRDLSGGYNEQFF,TGTGCCACCAGCAGAGATCTTAGCGGGGGGTACAATGAGCAGTTCTTC
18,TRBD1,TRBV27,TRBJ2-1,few,CASSIDRYRGFSDNEQFF,TGTGCCAGCAGTATCGACCGTTACAGGGGTTTTAGCGACAATGAGCAGTTCTTC
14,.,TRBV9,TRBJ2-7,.,CASSVTGMPSEQYF,TGTGCCAGCAGCGTAACAGGGATGCCTAGCGAGCAGTACTTC
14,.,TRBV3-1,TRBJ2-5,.,CASSQVPRQETQYF,TGTGCCAGCAGCCAAGTCCCCCGGCAAGAGACCCAGTACTTC
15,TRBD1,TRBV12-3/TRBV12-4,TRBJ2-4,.,CASSLGQLAKNIQYF,TGTGCCAGCAGTTTGGGACAGTTAGCCAAAAACATTCAGTACTTC